This TCR beta chain was documented in a study of T cell responses to AZD1222 COVID-19 vaccine. As for the study in general: Researchers grouped second doses given at about 4 or about 12 weeks into one pool.

Clones were sequenced by immunoSEQ multiplex PCR, and TCRdb holds only the in-frame ones, with some missing. The sample has 74,000 or so clones, 70% to 90% seen once. There are 14 residues in the CDR3. Germline CDR1 and CDR2: MDHEN and SYDVKM. The V and J ends lost 5 bases and 3 bases, in that order; junction bases with no gene match: 6. Findings and limits, study-wide: Females outnumbered males among donors, who were mostly white British; clonal diversity was possibly underestimated. Close to half of all spike-specific TCRs reportedly target regions of the variants that are unmutated. Spike was spanned by vaccine-associated CD4 TCRs, with dominance at 160-218 and 743-854.

Points on this clone: What it recognizes is unknown.

This rearrangement joins TRBV28 to TRBJ2-7, with 8 positions matching TRBD1. The sequences come from peripheral blood, collected on day 0 of AZD1222 vaccination. The receptor was derived from an adult in good health. CDR3 DNA: TGTGCCAGCAGTGCCTCCGGACAGGGCTACGAGCAGTACTTC. Translated, it gives CASSASGQGYEQYF.